This is a list of T cell receptor beta chains from one sample in a study of control samples from healthy donors and cancer patients. Sequencing was performed with immunoSEQ multiplex PCR; in TCRdb, only in-frame clones are kept and a portion is missing. Of 84,000 or so clones in the sample, 91% were seen once. The source material was blood. The receptors shown here come from a man aged 30-40 years in good health. Each CDR3 is given with its conserved first and last residue. A D gene is named only where the DNA matches it firmly. For some rows the clone size is stated as once, few or many, or as a class when expanded; others skip it.

J gene: TRBJ2-6
clone size: .
V gene: TRBV25-1
D gene: .
CDR3 protein: CASSGVFGESGANVLTF
CDR3 DNA: TGTGCCAGCAGTGGGGTTTTTGGGGAGTCTGGGGCCAACGTCCTGACTTTC

J gene: TRBJ1-1
clone size: .
V gene: TRBV27
D gene: .
CDR3 protein: CASSFLLGHRNTEAFF
CDR3 DNA: TGTGCCAGCAGTTTTCTTTTGGGCCATAGAAACACTGAAGCTTTCTTT

J gene: TRBJ1-5
clone size: .
V gene: TRBV19
D gene: .
CDR3 protein: CASSISGGSNQPQHF
CDR3 DNA: TGTGCCAGTAGTATATCCGGGGGGAGCAATCAGCCCCAGCATTTT

J gene: TRBJ2-7
clone size: few
V gene: TRBV5-5
D gene: .
CDR3 protein: CASSGGGAYEQYF
CDR3 DNA: TGTGCCAGCAGCGGGGGCGGAGCCTACGAGCAGTACTTC

J gene: TRBJ2-1
clone size: .
V gene: TRBV18
D gene: .
CDR3 protein: CASSPPSKAPSHNEQFF
CDR3 DNA: TGTGCCAGCTCACCACCATCCAAGGCCCCATCCCACAATGAGCAGTTCTTC

J gene: TRBJ1-6
clone size: .
V gene: TRBV28
D gene: .
CDR3 protein: CASSFAGVNSPLHF
CDR3 DNA: TGTGCCAGCAGTTTCGCAGGGGTAAATTCACCCCTCCACTTT

J gene: TRBJ2-3
clone size: .
V gene: TRBV28
D gene: .
CDR3 protein: CASSPPAQLTDTQYF
CDR3 DNA: TGTGCCAGCAGTCCCCCGGCCCAGCTTACAGATACGCAGTATTTT

J gene: TRBJ2-1
clone size: once
V gene: TRBV11-2
D gene: TRBD2
CDR3 protein: CASSPGTSGSNEQFF
CDR3 DNA: TGTGCCAGCAGCCCCGGGACTAGCGGGAGCAATGAGCAGTTCTTC

J gene: TRBJ2-2
clone size: .
V gene: TRBV2
D gene: .
CDR3 protein: CAGSARRNTGELFF
CDR3 DNA: TGTGCCGGCAGTGCGAGGAGGAACACCGGGGAGCTGTTTTTT

J gene: TRBJ2-7
clone size: .
V gene: TRBV4-2
D gene: TRBD2
CDR3 protein: CASSQESGRGNYEQYF
CDR3 DNA: TGTGCCAGCAGCCAGGAGAGCGGGAGGGGTAACTACGAGCAGTACTTC

J gene: TRBJ1-4
clone size: .
V gene: TRBV5-1
D gene: TRBD1
CDR3 protein: CASSLAGDRGGEKLFF
CDR3 DNA: TGCGCCAGCAGCTTGGCCGGGGACAGGGGAGGCGAAAAACTGTTTTTT

J gene: TRBJ1-6
clone size: few
V gene: TRBV7-9
D gene: .
CDR3 protein: CASSSRGLNSPLHF
CDR3 DNA: TGTGCCAGCAGCTCCCGGGGGCTCAATTCACCCCTCCACTTT

J gene: TRBJ2-5
clone size: .
V gene: TRBV5-8
D gene: TRBD1
CDR3 protein: CASSPWTGGRGETQYF
CDR3 DNA: TGTGCCAGCAGCCCCTGGACAGGGGGAAGGGGGGAGACCCAGTACTTC

J gene: TRBJ2-2
clone size: .
V gene: TRBV5-1
D gene: TRBD1
CDR3 protein: CASSSTGADTGELFF
CDR3 DNA: TGCGCCAGCAGCTCGACAGGGGCCGACACCGGGGAGCTGTTTTTT

J gene: TRBJ1-3
clone size: .
V gene: TRBV5-4
D gene: .
CDR3 protein: CASSLVGGFGNTIYF
CDR3 DNA: TGTGCCAGCAGCTTGGTAGGGGGTTTCGGAAACACCATATATTTT

J gene: TRBJ2-3
clone size: .
V gene: TRBV24-1
D gene: TRBD1
CDR3 protein: CATSDYDRGTDTQYF
CDR3 DNA: TGTGCCACCAGTGACTACGACAGGGGCACAGATACGCAGTATTTT

J gene: TRBJ1-1
clone size: once
V gene: TRBV3-1/TRBV3-2
D gene: .
CDR3 protein: CASSQVVGRTDKAEAFF
CDR3 DNA: TGTGCCAGCAGCCAAGTAGTGGGGAGGACAGATAAGGCTGAAGCTTTCTTT

J gene: TRBJ2-7
clone size: few
V gene: TRBV28
D gene: .
CDR3 protein: CASSFEGFQYEQYF
CDR3 DNA: TGTGCCAGCAGTTTTGAGGGTTTTCAGTACGAGCAGTACTTC

J gene: TRBJ2-1
clone size: .
V gene: TRBV4-1
D gene: TRBD2
CDR3 protein: CASRQNSGLAFNEQFF
CDR3 DNA: TGCGCCAGCAGACAAAACTCGGGACTAGCGTTTAATGAGCAGTTCTTC

J gene: TRBJ2-1
clone size: .
V gene: TRBV6-5
D gene: TRBD1
CDR3 protein: CASSYGTGYNEQFF
CDR3 DNA: TGTGCCAGCAGTTACGGGACAGGTTACAATGAGCAGTTCTTC

J gene: TRBJ1-1
clone size: .
V gene: TRBV5-6
D gene: .
CDR3 protein: CASSAFVSTEAFF
CDR3 DNA: TGTGCCAGCAGCGCTTTCGTATCCACTGAAGCTTTCTTT

J gene: TRBJ1-4
clone size: .
V gene: TRBV2
D gene: .
CDR3 protein: CASSERPIGAYEKLFF
CDR3 DNA: TGTGCCAGCAGTGAACGGCCGATCGGGGCGTATGAAAAACTGTTTTTT

J gene: TRBJ1-1
clone size: once
V gene: TRBV3-1/TRBV3-2
D gene: TRBD1
CDR3 protein: CASSHRQGMRMAEAFF
CDR3 DNA: TGTGCCAGCAGCCACCGACAGGGGATGAGGATGGCTGAAGCTTTCTTT

J gene: TRBJ1-2
clone size: .
V gene: TRBV30
D gene: .
CDR3 protein: CAWTQERGYGYTF
CDR3 DNA: TGTGCCTGGACCCAAGAAAGGGGGTATGGCTACACCTTC

J gene: TRBJ1-3
clone size: .
V gene: TRBV7-8
D gene: .
CDR3 protein: CASSLGGAVSGNTIYF
CDR3 DNA: TGTGCCAGCAGCTTAGGAGGTGCGGTCTCTGGAAACACCATATATTTT

J gene: TRBJ2-2
clone size: .
V gene: TRBV5-4
D gene: .
CDR3 protein: CASSLFSGVNTGELFF
CDR3 DNA: TGTGCCAGCAGCTTGTTTTCCGGGGTTAACACCGGGGAGCTGTTTTTT

J gene: TRBJ1-4
clone size: .
V gene: TRBV12-3/TRBV12-4
D gene: .
CDR3 protein: CASSLAGGEKLFF
CDR3 DNA: TGTGCCAGCAGTTTAGCAGGGGGGGAAAAACTGTTTTTT